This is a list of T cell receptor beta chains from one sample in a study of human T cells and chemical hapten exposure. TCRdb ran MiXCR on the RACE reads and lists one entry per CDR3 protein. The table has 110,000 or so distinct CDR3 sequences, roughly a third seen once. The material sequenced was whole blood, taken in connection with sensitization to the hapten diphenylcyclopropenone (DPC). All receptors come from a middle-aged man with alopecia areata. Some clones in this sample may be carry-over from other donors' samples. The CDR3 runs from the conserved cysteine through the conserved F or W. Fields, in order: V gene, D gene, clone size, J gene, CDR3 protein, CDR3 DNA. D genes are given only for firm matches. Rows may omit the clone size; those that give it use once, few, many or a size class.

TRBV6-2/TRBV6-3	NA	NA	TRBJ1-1	CASSQMSKAFF	TGTGCCAGCAGCCAAATGAGTAAAGCTTTCTTT
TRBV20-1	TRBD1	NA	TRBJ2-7	CSATTGSEQYF	TGCAGTGCTACGACAGGGAGCGAGCAGTACTTC
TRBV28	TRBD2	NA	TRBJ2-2	CASSPGLAGVVSVNTGELFF	TGTGCCAGCAGCCCGGGACTAGCGGGAGTCGTGTCAGTAAACACCGGGGAGCTGTTTTTT
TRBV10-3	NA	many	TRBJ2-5	CAISEGLAHQETQYF	TGTGCCATCAGTGAGGGGCTAGCGCACCAAGAGACCCAGTACTTC
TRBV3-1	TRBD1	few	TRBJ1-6	CASSQVAGTGASPLHF	TGTGCCAGCAGCCAAGTTGCGGGGACAGGGGCTTCACCCCTCCACTTT
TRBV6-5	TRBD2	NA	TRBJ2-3	CASSYGGLPTDTQYF	TGTGCCAGCAGTTATGGGGGACTACCGACAGATACGCAGTATTTT
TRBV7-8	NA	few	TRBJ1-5	CASSSNRISSNQPQHF	TGTGCCAGCAGCTCCAACAGGATATCCAGCAATCAGCCCCAGCATTTT
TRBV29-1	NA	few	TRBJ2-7	CSVGKAGEQYF	TGCAGCGTTGGTAAAGCGGGCGAGCAGTACTTC
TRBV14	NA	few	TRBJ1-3	CASSVSPVLTIYF	TGTGCCAGCAGCGTTTCCCCCGTGCTGACCATATATTTT
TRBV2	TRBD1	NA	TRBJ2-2	CASQEGTANTGELFF	TGTGCCAGCCAAGAGGGGACAGCTAACACCGGGGAGCTGTTTTTT
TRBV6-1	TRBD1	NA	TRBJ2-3	CASLQGDTDTQYF	TGTGCCAGCCTCCAGGGGGACACAGATACGCAGTATTTT
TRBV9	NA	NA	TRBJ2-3	CASSVSQTSDTQYF	TGTGCCAGCAGCGTCTCCCAAACCTCAGATACGCAGTATTTT
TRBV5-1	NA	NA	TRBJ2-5	CASSLKKARRKTQYF	TGCGCCAGCAGCTTAAAAAAGGCTAGGCGAAAGACCCAGTACTTC
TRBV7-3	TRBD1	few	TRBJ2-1	CASSLRTGGYNEQFF	TGTGCCAGCAGCTTACGAACAGGGGGATACAATGAGCAGTTCTTC
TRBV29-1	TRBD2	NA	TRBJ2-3	CSILGTSGPSTDTQYF	TGCAGCATATTAGGGACTAGCGGCCCCAGCACAGATACGCAGTATTTT
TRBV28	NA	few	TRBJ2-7	CASSFLGDGREQYF	TGTGCCAGCAGTTTCCTGGGAGACGGCAGAGAGCAGTACTTC
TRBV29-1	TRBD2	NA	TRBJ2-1	CSVAGSGRAYNEQFF	TGCAGCGTTGCTGGTAGCGGGAGGGCTTACAATGAGCAGTTCTTC
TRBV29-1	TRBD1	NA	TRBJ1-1	CSAPDRFGTEAFF	TGCAGCGCACCGGACAGGTTTGGAACTGAAGCTTTCTTT
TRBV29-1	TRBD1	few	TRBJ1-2	CSVQGANYGYTF	TGCAGCGTCCAGGGGGCTAACTATGGCTACACCTTC
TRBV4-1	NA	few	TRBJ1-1	CASSQDGGTMNTEAFF	TGCGCCAGCAGCCAAGATGGAGGCACAATGAACACTGAAGCTTTCTTT
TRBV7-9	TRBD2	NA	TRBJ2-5	CASNRLAGDKTQYF	TGTGCCAGCAACAGACTAGCGGGAGATAAGACCCAGTACTTC
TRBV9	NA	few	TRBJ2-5	CASSVGTLETQYF	TGTGCCAGCAGCGTAGGCACACTAGAGACCCAGTACTTC
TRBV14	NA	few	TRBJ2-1	CASSQDYGSTYNEQFF	TGTGCCAGCAGCCAAGATTACGGGAGTACCTACAATGAGCAGTTCTTC
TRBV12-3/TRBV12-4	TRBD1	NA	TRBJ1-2	CASSSTVRGLGSYGYTF	TGTGCCAGCAGTTCGACCGTCAGGGGGCTAGGATCTTATGGCTACACCTTC
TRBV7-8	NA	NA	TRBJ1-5	CASSSYGDTAMAAQHF	TGTGCCAGCAGCTCTTACGGGGACACCGCTATGGCAGCCCAGCATTTT
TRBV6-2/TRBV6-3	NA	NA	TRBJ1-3	CASRALNTIYF	TGTGCCAGCCGCGCCCTGAACACCATATATTTT
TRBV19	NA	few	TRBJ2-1	CASSPRPSSYNEQFF	TGTGCCAGTAGTCCCCGTCCTAGCTCCTACAATGAGCAGTTCTTC
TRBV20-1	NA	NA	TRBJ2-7	CSARGVNPAPYEQYF	TGCAGTGCTAGGGGAGTCAATCCAGCCCCCTACGAGCAGTACTTC
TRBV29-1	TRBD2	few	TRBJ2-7	CSVRSGGSSYEQYF	TGCAGCGTTCGTAGCGGGGGTAGCTCCTACGAGCAGTACTTC
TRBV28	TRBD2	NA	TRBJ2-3	CASSSLAGGGADTQYF	TGTGCCAGCAGTTCCTTAGCGGGAGGAGGGGCAGATACGCAGTATTTT
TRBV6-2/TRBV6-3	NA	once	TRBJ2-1	CASSYVLNEQFF	TGTGCCAGCAGTTACGTTTTGAATGAGCAGTTCTTC
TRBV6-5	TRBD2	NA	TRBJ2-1	CASSQIAGALNEQFF	TGTGCCAGCAGTCAGATAGCGGGGGCCTTGAATGAGCAGTTCTTC
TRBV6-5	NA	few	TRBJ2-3	CASSSRDTGPHTDTQYF	TGTGCCAGCAGCTCCCGGGACACCGGTCCCCACACAGATACGCAGTATTTT
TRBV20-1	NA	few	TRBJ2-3	CSARDQLRVYSTDTQYF	TGCAGTGCTAGAGATCAATTACGAGTTTATAGCACAGATACGCAGTATTTT
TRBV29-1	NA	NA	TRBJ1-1	CSVVPVNTEAFF	TGCAGCGTAGTACCGGTGAACACTGAAGCTTTCTTT
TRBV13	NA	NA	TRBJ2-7	CASSHPGYEQYF	TGTGCCAGCAGCCACCCGGGCTACGAGCAGTACTTC
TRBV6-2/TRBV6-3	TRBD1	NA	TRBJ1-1	CASSYTGQALNTEAFF	TGTGCCAGCAGCTATACGGGACAGGCGTTGAACACTGAAGCTTTCTTT
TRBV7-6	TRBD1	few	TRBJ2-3	CASSATPGQAADTQYF	TGTGCCAGCAGCGCCACTCCCGGACAGGCCGCAGATACGCAGTATTTT
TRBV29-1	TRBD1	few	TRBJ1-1	CSGRQGLSLNTEAFF	TGCAGCGGACGACAGGGATTGAGTCTTAACACTGAAGCTTTCTTT
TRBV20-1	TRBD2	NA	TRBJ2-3	CSGTLAGGLGDTQYF	TGCAGTGGCACCCTAGCGGGAGGGTTGGGCGATACGCAGTATTTT
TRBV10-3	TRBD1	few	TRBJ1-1	CAISESAQGATTEAFF	TGTGCCATCAGTGAGTCGGCCCAGGGGGCGACCACTGAAGCTTTCTTT
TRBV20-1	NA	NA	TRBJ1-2	CSATDRDHPLFYGYTF	TGCAGTGCTACCGACCGGGACCACCCCCTGTTCTATGGCTACACCTTC
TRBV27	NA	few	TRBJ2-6	CASSPVIDSGANVLTF	TGTGCCAGCAGTCCCGTTATAGATTCTGGGGCCAACGTCCTGACTTTC
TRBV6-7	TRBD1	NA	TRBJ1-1	CASSNRTGCTEAFF	TGTGCCAGCAGTAACCGGACAGGGTGCACTGAAGCTTTCTTT